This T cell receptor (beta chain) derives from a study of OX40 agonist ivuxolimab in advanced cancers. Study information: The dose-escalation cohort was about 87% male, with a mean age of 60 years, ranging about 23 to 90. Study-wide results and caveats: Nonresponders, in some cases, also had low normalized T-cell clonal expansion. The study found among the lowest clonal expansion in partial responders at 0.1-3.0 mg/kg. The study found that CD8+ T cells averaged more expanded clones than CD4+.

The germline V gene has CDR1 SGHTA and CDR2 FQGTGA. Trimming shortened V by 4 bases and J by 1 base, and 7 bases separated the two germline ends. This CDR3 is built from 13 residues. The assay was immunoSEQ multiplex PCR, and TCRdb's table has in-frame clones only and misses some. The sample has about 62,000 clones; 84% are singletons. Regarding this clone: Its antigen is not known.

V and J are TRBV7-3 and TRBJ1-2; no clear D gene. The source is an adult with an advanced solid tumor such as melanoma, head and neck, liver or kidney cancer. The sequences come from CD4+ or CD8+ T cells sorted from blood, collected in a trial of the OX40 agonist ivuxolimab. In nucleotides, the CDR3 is TGTGCCAGCAGCTGGGGAGGTAACTATGGCTACACCTTC. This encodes CASSWGGNYGYTF.